Included here is one T cell receptor (beta chain) sequence, with context. The target antigen is unknown. Germline-derived CDR1 and CDR2 are SGDLS and YYNGEE. V was clipped by 1 base and J by 5 bases, with 13 bases between them. The CDR3 is made up of 15 amino acids. These data belong to a study of T cells in narcolepsy. Study-wide results and limits: Autoreactive clonotypes reportedly recurred in blood of same and different patients, not controls. Same-patient CSF and blood CD4+ T cell clonotypes included HCRT-specific and TRIB2-specific autoreactive ones.

This table comes from immunoSEQ multiplex PCR, and its TCRdb copy is limited to in-frame clones, with some not included. The sample contains 15,000 to 20,000 clones, around 86% of which appear only once. This receptor was obtained from a human donor in good health. Sequencing was carried out using memory (CD45RA-) CD4+ T cells from blood. The chain uses TRBV9 and TRBJ2-1, with D possibly being TRBD2 (6 bases). The CDR3: CASSVIPTSHNEQFF. DNA of the CDR3: TGTGCCAGCAGCGTAATCCCAACTAGCCACAATGAGCAGTTCTTC.